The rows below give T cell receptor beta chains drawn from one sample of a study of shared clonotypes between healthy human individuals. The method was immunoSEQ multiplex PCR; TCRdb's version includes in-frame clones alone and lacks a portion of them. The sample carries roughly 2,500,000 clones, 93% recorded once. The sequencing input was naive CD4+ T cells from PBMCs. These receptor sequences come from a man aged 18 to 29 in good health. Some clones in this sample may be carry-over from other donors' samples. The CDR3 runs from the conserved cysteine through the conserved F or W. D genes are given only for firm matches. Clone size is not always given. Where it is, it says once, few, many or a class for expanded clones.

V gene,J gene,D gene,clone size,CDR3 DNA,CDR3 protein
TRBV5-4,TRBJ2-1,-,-,TGTGCCAGCAGCTTGCGCCAAAATACCTTGAGTGAGCAGTTCTTC,CASSLRQNTLSEQFF
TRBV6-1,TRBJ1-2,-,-,TGTGCCAGCACATGGGGGAAGGGAGTCTACACCTTC,CASTWGKGVYTF
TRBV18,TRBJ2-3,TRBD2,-,TGTGCCAGCTCACCACTAGCGGGAGTGACAGATACGCAGTATTTT,CASSPLAGVTDTQYF
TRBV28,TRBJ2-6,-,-,TGTGCCAGCAGTTTTTTGGGCTCTGGGGCCAACGTCCTGACTTTC,CASSFLGSGANVLTF
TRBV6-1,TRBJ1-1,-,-,TGTGCCAGCAGGGAGACAGGGAACACTGAAGCTTTCTTT,CASRETGNTEAFF
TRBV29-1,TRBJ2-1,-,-,TGCAGCGTTGCCCGCCTCGACCGATACAATGAGCAGTTCTTC,CSVARLDRYNEQFF
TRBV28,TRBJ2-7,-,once,TGTGCCAGCAGTTGGGCTACCGGGAGCTACGAGCAGTACTTC,CASSWATGSYEQYF
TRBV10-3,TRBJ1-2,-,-,TGTGCCATCAGTGAGATGGGTAACTATGGCTACACCTTC,CAISEMGNYGYTF
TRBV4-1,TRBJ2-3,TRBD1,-,TGCGCCAGCAGCCTATCCGAGACAGGGGGCCAAGATACGCAGTATTTT,CASSLSETGGQDTQYF
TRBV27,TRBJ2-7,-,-,TGTGCCAGCAGTCCTAGACAGGCTACCTACGAGCAGTACTTC,CASSPRQATYEQYF
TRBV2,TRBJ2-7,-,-,TGTGCCAGCAGGTTCCGGGATTTAAGCTCCTACGAGCAGTACTTC,CASRFRDLSSYEQYF
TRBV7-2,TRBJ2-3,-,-,TGTGCCAGCAGCGCCCAAGATACGCAGTATTTT,CASSAQDTQYF
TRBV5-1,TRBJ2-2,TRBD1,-,TGCGCCAGCAGCTTGAGTCTCGGACAGGAATACACCGGGGAGCTGTTTTTT,CASSLSLGQEYTGELFF
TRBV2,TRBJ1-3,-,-,TGTGCCAGCAGTGACAGGGGAAACACCATATATTTT,CASSDRGNTIYF
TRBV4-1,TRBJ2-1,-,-,TGCGCCAGCAGCCAAATAGCGACTGGCTTTGACAATGAGCAGTTCTTC,CASSQIATGFDNEQFF
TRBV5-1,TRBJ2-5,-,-,TGCGCCAGCAGCATGACAGAGTACCCCCAAGAGACCCAGTACTTC,CASSMTEYPQETQYF
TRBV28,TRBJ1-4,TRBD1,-,TGTGCCAGCGGGACAGGACATGAAAAACTGTTTTTT,CASGTGHEKLFF
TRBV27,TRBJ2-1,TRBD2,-,TGTGCCAGCAGCCGGGGGGGGAATGAGCAGTTCTTC,CASSRGGNEQFF
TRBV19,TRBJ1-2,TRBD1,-,TGTGCCAGTACCCTCGGGACAGGATACTATGGCTACACCTTC,CASTLGTGYYGYTF
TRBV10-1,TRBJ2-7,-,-,TGCGCCAGCTTTGGCGGGCGCGCCTACGAGCAGTACTTC,CASFGGRAYEQYF
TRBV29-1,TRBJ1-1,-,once,TGCAGCGTTGTCACCCTGGCAGGGCGGAACACTGAAGCTTTCTTT,CSVVTLAGRNTEAFF
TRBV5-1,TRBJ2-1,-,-,TGCGCCAGCAGCGACTTATATGAGCAGTTCTTC,CASSDLYEQFF
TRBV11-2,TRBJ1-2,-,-,TGTGCCAGCAGCTTAGGGAGGGGCGACTACGACTATGGCTACACCTTC,CASSLGRGDYDYGYTF
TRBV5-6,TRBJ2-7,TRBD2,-,TGTGCCAGCAGCTGGAGGGGGACTAGCGGGAGTTTTGTGTACGAGCAGTACTTC,CASSWRGTSGSFVYEQYF
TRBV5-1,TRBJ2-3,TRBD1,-,TGCGCCAGCAGTTGGACAGGGGAAGGAACAGATACGCAGTATTTT,CASSWTGEGTDTQYF
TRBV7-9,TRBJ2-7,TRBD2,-,TGTGCCAGCAGCTTCCGACTAGCTGGCTACGAGCAGTACTTC,CASSFRLAGYEQYF
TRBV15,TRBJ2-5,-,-,TGTGCCACCAGCTCCATCAGGTCGACCCAGTACTTC,CATSSIRSTQYF
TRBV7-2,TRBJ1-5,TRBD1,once,TGTGCCAGCAGCTTATTACAGGGGCTAGGGAATCAGCCCCAGCATTTT,CASSLLQGLGNQPQHF
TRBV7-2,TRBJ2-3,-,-,TGTGCCAGCAGCCAATCGAGAGATACGCAGTATTTT,CASSQSRDTQYF
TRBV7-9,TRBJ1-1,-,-,TGTGCCAGCAGCCTCGGGACACCCCATCCCACTGAAGCTTTCTTT,CASSLGTPHPTEAFF
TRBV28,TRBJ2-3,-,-,TGTGCCAGCAGTTTAAATCTGGCCAAACAGAACAACAGAGATACGCAGTATTTT,CASSLNLAKQNNRDTQYF
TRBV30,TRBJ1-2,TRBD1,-,TGTGCCTGGAGTGTTAGTACAGGGGGCTCGTTTGGCTACACCTTC,CAWSVSTGGSFGYTF
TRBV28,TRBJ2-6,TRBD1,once,TGTGCCAGCAGTTCAACAGGGGGCTCCGGGGCCAACGTCCTGACTTTC,CASSSTGGSGANVLTF
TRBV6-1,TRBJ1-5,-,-,TGTGCCAGCAGAGACCGGGCGCGGGTAGGTCAGCCCCAGCATTTT,CASRDRARVGQPQHF
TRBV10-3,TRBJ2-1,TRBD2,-,TGTGCCATCAGTGTAGGGCGGGAGGGAGTGAATGAGCAGTTCTTC,CAISVGREGVNEQFF
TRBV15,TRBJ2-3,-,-,TGTGCCACCAGCAGGACCCGAGCGGGCCCCAGCACAGATACGCAGTATTTT,CATSRTRAGPSTDTQYF
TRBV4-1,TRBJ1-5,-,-,TGCGCCAGCAGCCAAGTGGGGCCTAGCAATCAGCCCCAGCATTTT,CASSQVGPSNQPQHF
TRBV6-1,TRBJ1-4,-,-,TGTGCCAGCAGTGGTTCTCAGGGGAGAGGAACTGAAAAACTGTTTTTT,CASSGSQGRGTEKLFF
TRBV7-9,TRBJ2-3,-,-,TGTGCCAGCAGTACCGGGACGATTTTCACAGATACGCAGTATTTT,CASSTGTIFTDTQYF
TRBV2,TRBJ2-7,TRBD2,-,TGTGCCAGCAGTGAAGGGGAGGGTGGTAGGTACGAGCAGTACTTC,CASSEGEGGRYEQYF
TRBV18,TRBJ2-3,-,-,TGTGCCAGCTCACCAGCTGGGAGGAGCACAGATACGCAGTATTTT,CASSPAGRSTDTQYF
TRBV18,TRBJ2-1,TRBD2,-,TGTGCCAGCTCACCACCCGCTCCCCTAGCGGGTAACAATGAGCAGTTCTTC,CASSPPAPLAGNNEQFF
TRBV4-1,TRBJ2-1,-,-,TGCGCCAGCAGCCAAGACCCGGGGCAGCTCCCAGGGAATGAGCAGTTCTTC,CASSQDPGQLPGNEQFF
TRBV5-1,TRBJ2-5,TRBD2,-,TGCGCCAGCAGCTTGGCATCTAGCGGCCAAGAGACCCAGTACTTC,CASSLASSGQETQYF